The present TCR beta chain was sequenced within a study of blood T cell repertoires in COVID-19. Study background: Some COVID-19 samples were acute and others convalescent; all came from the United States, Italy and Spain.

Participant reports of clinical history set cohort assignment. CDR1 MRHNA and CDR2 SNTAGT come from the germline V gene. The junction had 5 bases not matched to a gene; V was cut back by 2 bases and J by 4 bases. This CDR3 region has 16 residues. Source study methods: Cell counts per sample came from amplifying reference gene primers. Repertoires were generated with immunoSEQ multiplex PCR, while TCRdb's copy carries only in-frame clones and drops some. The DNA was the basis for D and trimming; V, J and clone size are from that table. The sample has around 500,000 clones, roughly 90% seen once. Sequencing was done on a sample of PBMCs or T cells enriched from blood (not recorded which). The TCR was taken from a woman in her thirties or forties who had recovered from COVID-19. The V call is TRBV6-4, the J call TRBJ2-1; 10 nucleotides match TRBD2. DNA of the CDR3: TGTGCCAGCAGTGACAGAGGAGCGGGAGGGTACAATGAGCAGTTCTTC. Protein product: CASSDRGAGGYNEQFF.